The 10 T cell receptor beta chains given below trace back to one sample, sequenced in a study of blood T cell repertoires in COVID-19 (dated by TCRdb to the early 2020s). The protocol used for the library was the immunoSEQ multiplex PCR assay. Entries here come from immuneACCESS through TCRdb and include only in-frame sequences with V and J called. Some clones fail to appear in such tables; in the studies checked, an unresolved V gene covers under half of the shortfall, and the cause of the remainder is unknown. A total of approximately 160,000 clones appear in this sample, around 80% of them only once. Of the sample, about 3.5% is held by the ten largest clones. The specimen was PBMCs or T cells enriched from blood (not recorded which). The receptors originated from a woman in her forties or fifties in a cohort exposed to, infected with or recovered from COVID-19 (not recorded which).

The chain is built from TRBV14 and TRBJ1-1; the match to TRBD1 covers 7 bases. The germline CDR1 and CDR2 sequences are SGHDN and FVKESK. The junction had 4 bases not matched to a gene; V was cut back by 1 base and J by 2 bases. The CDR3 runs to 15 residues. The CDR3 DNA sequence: TGTGCCAGCAGCCAAGGAGGGGGCCGAAACACTGAAGCTTTCTTT. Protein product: CASSQGGGRNTEAFF.

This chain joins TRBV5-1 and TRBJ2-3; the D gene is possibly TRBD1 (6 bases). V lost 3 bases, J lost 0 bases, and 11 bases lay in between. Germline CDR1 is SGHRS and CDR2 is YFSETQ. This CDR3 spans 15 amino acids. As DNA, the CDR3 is TGCGCCAGCAGCTCGGGACAATCAAGCACAGATACGCAGTATTTT. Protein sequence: CASSSGQSSTDTQYF.

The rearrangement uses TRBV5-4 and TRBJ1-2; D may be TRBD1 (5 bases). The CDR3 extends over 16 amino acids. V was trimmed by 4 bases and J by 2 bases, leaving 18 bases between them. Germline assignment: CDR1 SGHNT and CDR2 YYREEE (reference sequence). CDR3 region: CASSQSQGLINYGYTF. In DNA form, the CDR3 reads TGTGCCAGCAGCCAATCTCAGGGATTAATAAACTATGGCTACACCTTC.

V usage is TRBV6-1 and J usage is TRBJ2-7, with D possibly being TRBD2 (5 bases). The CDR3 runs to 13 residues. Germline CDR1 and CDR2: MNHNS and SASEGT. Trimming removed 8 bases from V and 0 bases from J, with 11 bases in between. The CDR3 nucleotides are TGTGCCAGCTCTCGGGGAAACTCCTACGAGCAGTACTTC. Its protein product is CASSRGNSYEQYF.

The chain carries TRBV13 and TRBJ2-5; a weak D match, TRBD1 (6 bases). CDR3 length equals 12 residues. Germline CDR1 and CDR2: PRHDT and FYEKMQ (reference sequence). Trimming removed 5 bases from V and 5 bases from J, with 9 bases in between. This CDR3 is CASSVRGETQYF. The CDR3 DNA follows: TGTGCCAGCAGCGTTAGGGGGGAGACCCAGTACTTC.

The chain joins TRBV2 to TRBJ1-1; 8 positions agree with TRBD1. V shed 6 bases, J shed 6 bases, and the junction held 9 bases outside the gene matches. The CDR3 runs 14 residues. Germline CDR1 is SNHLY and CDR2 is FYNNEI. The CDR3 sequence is CASRETGVRAEAFF. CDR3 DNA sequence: TGTGCCAGCAGAGAGACAGGGGTTCGAGCTGAAGCTTTCTTT.

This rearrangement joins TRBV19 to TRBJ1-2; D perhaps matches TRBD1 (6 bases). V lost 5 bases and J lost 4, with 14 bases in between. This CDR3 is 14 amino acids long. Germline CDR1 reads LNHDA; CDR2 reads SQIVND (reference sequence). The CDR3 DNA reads TGTGCCAGTAGTTCAACAGGGATGACCTATGGCTACACCTTC. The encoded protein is CASSSTGMTYGYTF.

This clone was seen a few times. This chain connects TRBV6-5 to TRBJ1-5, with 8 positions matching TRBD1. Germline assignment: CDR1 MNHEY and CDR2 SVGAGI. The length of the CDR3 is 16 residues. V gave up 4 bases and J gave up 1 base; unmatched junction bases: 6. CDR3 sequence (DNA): TGTGCCAGCAGTTCCGGACAGGGTGGGAGCAATCAGCCCCAGCATTTT. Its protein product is CASSSGQGGSNQPQHF.

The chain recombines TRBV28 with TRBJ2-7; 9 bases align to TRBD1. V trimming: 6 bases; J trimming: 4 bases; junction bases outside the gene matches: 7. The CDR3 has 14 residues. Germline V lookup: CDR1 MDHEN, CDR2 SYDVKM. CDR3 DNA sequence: TGTGCCAGCAGAGGCGGGACAGGGTTGTACGAGCAGTACTTC. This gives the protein CASRGGTGLYEQYF.

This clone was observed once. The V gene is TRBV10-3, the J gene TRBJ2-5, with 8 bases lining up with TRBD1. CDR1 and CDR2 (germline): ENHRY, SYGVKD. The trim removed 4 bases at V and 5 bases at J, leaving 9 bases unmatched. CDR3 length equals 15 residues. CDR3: CAISAWTGTKETQYF. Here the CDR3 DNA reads TGTGCCATCAGTGCTTGGACAGGGACGAAGGAGACCCAGTACTTC.